This paragraph reports one TCR beta chain. This clonotype was counted between two and nine times. Its antigen is currently not known. No clone much larger than this one lies a single base away; base qualities are absent. This entry comes from a study of blood T cells in healthy people across ages (dated by TCRdb to the mid-2010s). The study in broad terms: Template switching captured roughly one uniquely barcoded TCR beta cDNA molecule per two T cells in model experiments. To track age-related changes in TCR beta repertoire diversity, the study relied on deep sequencing normalized with unique cDNA molecular identifiers. The donors were split into four age groups: young (average roughly 15 years), middle-aged (around 37), aged (62) and long-lived (approximately 80). To avoid experimental bias, donors of different ages were distributed randomly across sequencing lanes. For two donors (one aged 18 to 30 and one aged 80 or older), the study analyzed two additional independent replicas of 1 million unique cDNA reads from the same blood draw.

The paper's findings and limits, for the study overall: Compared with the aged group, the long-lived group had more naive CD4+ T cells, fewer expanded clones and increased TCR diversity, suggesting age selection. Conclusive comparison of naive and antigen-experienced compartments was prevented by the profiling of bulk unsorted PBMCs. Observed TCR beta diversity per million T cells fell roughly linearly with age, and a significant reduction was already apparent by age roughly 40. Because the CMV infection status of the donors was unknown, age-related changes in expanded clonotypes may potentially have been confounded. Observed TCR beta diversity correlated strongly with the percentage of naive T cells measured by flow cytometry. Estimates of total diversity based on one million sequenced T cells were considered lower bounds and underestimates.

The library came from 5' RACE. Instrument used: Illumina HiSeq 2500. A second PCR of roughly 7 to 11 cycles was performed with a sample-barcoded 5' primer and a J-beta primer mix. A template-switch 5' adaptor carrying 12 random nucleotides introduced a unique molecular identifier onto each TCR beta cDNA molecule. Each sample yielded at least 2.5 million CDR3-containing paired-end reads. The Mint cDNA synthesis kit, primed by a TRBC-specific oligonucleotide, was used to synthesize first-strand cDNA from all RNA. Following uracil-DNA glycosylase treatment, a first 18-cycle PCR with universal primers M1SS and BC2_uni_R was performed on all cDNA. Under the source paper's analysis protocol: For normalization, 1 million high-quality reads were randomly selected from each sample, with every read carrying a distinct molecular identifier. Instead of being binned into consensus sequences, reads that shared molecular identifiers were thrown out. MiTCR, run with a Q25 quality threshold and the strictest error-elimination algorithm, handled CDR3 identification, clonotype clustering and error correction. A nonparametric unseen species model with Euler transformation was used to estimate a lower bound on total TCR beta diversity. The raw public data were reprocessed by TCRdb itself: fastp quality trimming at Q25, MiXCR clonotype calling, in-frame beta chains only. Rows with a matching CDR3 protein are joined into one entry that keeps the most common DNA and genes. TCRdb assigned the V and J calls; the authors' analysis was not used. The table for this sample lists hundreds of thousands of distinct CDR3 sequences; under 45% of them were counted only once. The top ten constitute 15% to 25% of the sample.

The donors were roughly 39 Caucasian individuals from Russia, aged about 6 to 100 years, who were systemically healthy. Each donor gave around 9.9 milliliters of peripheral blood, collected into EDTA-treated Vacutainer tubes. PBMCs were isolated by Ficoll-Paque density-gradient centrifugation, with at least 7 million obtained per sample. Trizol reagent was used to extract total RNA from the PBMCs, yielding at least 5 micrograms per sample. For every donor, flow cytometry on a PBMC aliquot measured the percentage of naive CD45RAhigh/CD27high T cells. The sample consisted of blood. This clonotype was sampled from a man aged 55 to 70 in good health.

Here is the DNA: TGTGCCAGCAGCAAAGCAGAAGGGGTTAACTATGGCTACACCTTC. It is translated as CASSKAEGVNYGYTF. The chain uses TRBV21-1 and TRBJ1-2; the DNA was not compared with TRBD1, the D call given in the table. TRBV21-1 is noted as a pseudogene. The CDR3, from cysteine to phenylalanine, totals 15 residues. Only the CDR3 part of the read is kept: 45 bases, read in frame from the first base.